This entry is about one TCR beta chain. Its antigen remains unknown. This sample is drawn from a study of response to subunit inactivated influenza vaccine. Study conclusions and caveats: That few new T cells are recruited by each seasonal influenza vaccination was the authors' suggestion.

This CDR3 region has 13 residues. V was cut by 6 bases and J by 2 bases, with 10 bases left in between. Using its own MiXCR run on the RT-PCR reads, TCRdb lists one record per CDR3 protein. In the table there are approximately 500,000 distinct CDR3 sequences, 14% of which are singletons. This receptor was identified in a man aged 45-65 years who received an inactivated influenza vaccine. Source: PBMCs from blood, taken 11 to 12 days after vaccination. This sequence joins TRBV12-3 or TRBV12-4 and TRBJ2-5, with D perhaps TRBD2 (6 bases). CDR3 DNA: TGTGCCAGCAGGCTGACTAGTCAAGAGACCCAGTACTTC. It codes for CASRLTSQETQYF.